The T cell receptor beta chain under discussion was sequenced for a study of T cell repertoires in cytomegalovirus infection. V was clipped by 3 bases and J by 4 bases; unmatched bases: 6. Germline V gene data show CDR1 as LGHDT and CDR2 as YNNKEL (reference sequence). The CDR3 consists of 16 residues. To note about this clonotype: Its antigen remains unknown.

TCRdb called the reads again in MiXCR, with one record for every CDR3 protein. The table has 750,000 to 900,000 distinct CDR3 sequences, approximately 32% seen once; the top ten hold around 13%. This receptor was taken from a human donor in good health (CMV status not recorded). Some clones in this sample may be carry-over from other donors' samples. The sample in question was cultured CD8+ T cells from PBMCs, obtained from culture after CMV antigen stimulation. The gene calls are TRBV3-1 and TRBJ2-1; TRBD2 aligns across 10 bases. The CDR3 spells CASSQRSGGEYNEQFF. The CDR3 DNA sequence: TGTGCCAGCAGCCAGAGGAGCGGGGGGGAATACAATGAGCAGTTCTTC.